Each of the 16 T cell receptor beta chains below was sequenced from the same sample in a study of T cells in Graves' hyperthyroidism and ophthalmopathy. The investigators amplified TCR beta CDR3 regions from RNA transcripts. HTBI primers were used for first-round RT-PCR of the TCR CDR3. TCRdb re-called the multiplex PCR reads with MiXCR, one entry per CDR3 protein. This sample has more than 500,000 distinct CDR3 sequences, with around 46% found just once. Specimen: peripheral blood or thyroid tissue (not recorded which). Receptors were obtained from an adult woman with Graves' disease, either hyperthyroidism or ophthalmopathy (not recorded which).

The chain combines TRBV9 with TRBJ2-2, with D perhaps TRBD1 (5 bases). Trimming pared 2 bases from V and 3 bases from J, leaving 11 bases between. The CDR3 covers 15 residues. From germline, CDR1 is SGDLS and CDR2 YYNGEE. The CDR3 is CASSVQGADTGELFF. The CDR3 coding sequence is TGTGCCAGCAGCGTGCAAGGGGCGGACACCGGGGAGCTGTTTTTT.

This clonotype has just a few counts. The chain uses TRBV28 and TRBJ2-7; TRBD1 might be the D (6 bases). CDR3 length: 14 residues. The V end was cut by 6 bases, the J end by 5 bases, with 17 bases between. Germline CDR1 and CDR2: MDHEN and SYDVKM. CDR3 sequence reads: CASSPLGGEDEQYF. For the CDR3, the DNA is TGTGCCAGCAGCCCTTTAGGGGGAGAAGACGAGCAGTACTTC.

This clonotype occurred a few times. The chain combines TRBV7-8 with TRBJ1-6, with D uncertain. Trimming took off 2 bases at V and 7 bases at J, with 9 bases between the two ends. This CDR3 has 14 amino acids. Per germline, CDR1 SGHVS and CDR2 FQNEAQ. CDR3 residues: CASSLRVRNSPLHF. CDR3 bases: TGTGCCAGCAGCTTAAGGGTTCGGAATTCACCCCTCCACTTT.

As regards this clonotype: One end of the junction fails to match germline, which may point to a read error. The chain couples TRBV20-1 to TRBJ2-6, with D possibly TRBD2 on 6 matching bases. This CDR3 comprises 14 residues. Germline CDR1 is DFQATT and CDR2 is SNEGSKA (reference sequence). The CDR3 DNA follows: TGCAGTGCCCCCGATCGGTTTGGGGGGAACACTGAAGCTTTC. Encoded protein: CSAPDRFGGNTEAF.

This clonotype was found many times. The chain joins TRBV28 to TRBJ1-2, with TRBD1 as a possible D gene (6 bases). In germline, CDR1 is MDHEN, CDR2 SYDVKM. Trimming left V 2 bases short and J 4 bases short, with 11 bases between. The CDR3 is 14 amino acids. CDR3 DNA: TGTGCCAGCAGTTTAGGCGCAGGGGTCTATGGCTACACCTTC. Encoded protein: CASSLGAGVYGYTF.

This chain uses TRBV6-6 with TRBJ2-2; the D is unclear. This CDR3 region has 14 residues. Trimming shortened V by 2 bases and J by 6 bases, and 10 bases separated the two germline ends. The germline V gene has CDR1 MNHNY and CDR2 SVGAGI (reference sequence). The CDR3 loop reads CASSYEYLAGELFF. The CDR3 nucleotides read TGTGCCAGCAGTTACGAATATCTTGCCGGGGAGCTGTTTTTT.

Note on this clonotype: A much larger clone lies a single base off, so this may be a read error. In DNA, the CDR3 is TGTGCCAGCAGCTTAGATCTACAGATGGACACTGAAGCTTTCTTT. Protein product: CASSLDLQMDTEAFF. The J gene is TRBJ1-1, the V gene TRBV11-2; D not certain. The germline V and J ends were trimmed by 0 bases and 3 bases, with 11 bases remaining between them. The CDR3 totals 15 residues. From germline, CDR1 is SGHAT and CDR2 FQNNGV.

The V and J genes are TRBV19 and TRBJ1-2; the D gene is possibly TRBD1 (5 bases). Germline CDR1 reads LNHDA; CDR2 reads SQIVND (reference sequence). V was shortened by 6 bases and J by 4 bases, with 24 bases between the two germline ends. The CDR3 is made up of 17 amino acids. The CDR3 region has the DNA TGTGCCAGTAGCAATCGACAGCGAAGGATTTCCGTCTATGGCTACACCTTC. Amino acid sequence: CASSNRQRRISVYGYTF.

A few counts support this clonotype. The CDR3 nucleotides are TGTGCCAGCAGTCCAGGGGCCCGGCTAGGATATGGCTACACCTTC. Amino acid sequence: CASSPGARLGYGYTF. J is TRBJ1-2 and V is TRBV27; maybe TRBD1 (6 bases). CDR3 length: 15 residues. V dropped 5 bases and J dropped 5 bases, with 18 bases sitting between them. Germline loops: CDR1 MNHEY, CDR2 SMNVEV (reference sequence).

The chain combines TRBV2 with TRBJ2-6; 7 bases fit TRBD1. The CDR3 spans 14 residues. V trimming: 10 bases; J trimming: 3 bases; junction bases outside the gene matches: 6. Germline lookup yields CDR1 SNHLY and CDR2 FYNNEI. The chain's CDR3 is CANQGVRGANVLTF. CDR3 nucleotides: TGTGCCAATCAGGGGGTTCGTGGGGCCAACGTCCTGACTTTC.

With regard to this clonotype: This may arise from a read error, as a much more abundant clone is one base away. The chain combines TRBV10-3 with TRBJ2-5, with D possibly matching TRBD1 (6 bases). Germline V gives CDR1 ENHRY, CDR2 SYGVKD. The CDR3 sequence is 15 residues long. Written as DNA, the CDR3 is TGTGTCAGCAGTTCCACCACAGGGAACGGCGAGACCCAGTACTTC. It yields the protein CVSSSTTGNGETQYF.

The rearrangement links TRBV28 to TRBJ2-2; possibly TRBD2 for D (5 bases). The CDR3 sequence is 17 residues long. Germline assignment: CDR1 MDHEN and CDR2 SYDVKM. With 0 bases removed from V and 0 bases from J, the gap between germline ends came to 11 bases. The CDR3 bases are TGTGCCAGCAGTTTATGGGCGGAGCGGTCGAACACCGGGGAGCTGTTTTTT. Amino acids: CASSLWAERSNTGELFF.

This clonotype came up many times. The chain uses TRBV19 and TRBJ2-7; D unclear. Trimming took 6 bases from V and 0 from J, leaving 12 bases between them. The CDR3 has 14 amino acids. Looked up from germline, CDR1 is LNHDA and CDR2 is SQIVND (reference sequence). This CDR3 is CASSTRRSSYEQYF. The CDR3 nucleotides are TGTGCCAGTAGCACCAGGCGGAGCTCCTACGAGCAGTACTTC.

Many counts were recorded for this clonotype. V usage is TRBV12-3 or TRBV12-4 and J usage is TRBJ1-6; D ambiguous. The CDR3 is made up of 15 amino acids. Deletions cut 3 bases from V and 10 bases from J, with 16 bases between. This chain's CDR3 is CASSFGRYPASPLHF. Written as DNA, the CDR3 is TGTGCCAGCAGTTTCGGACGTTATCCTGCGTCACCCCTCCACTTT.

The chain couples TRBV7-2 to TRBJ2-7, with D possibly matching TRBD1 (6 bases). Germline loops: CDR1 SGHTA, CDR2 FQGNSA. Trimming left V 0 bases short and J 6 bases short, with 9 bases between. CDR3 size: 13 residues. CDR3 sequence (DNA): TGTGCCAGCAGCTTAGCTAAAGGGGGCGAGCAGTACTTC. Its protein product is CASSLAKGGEQYF. Full variable domain (rest looked up from reference TRBV7-2 and TRBJ2-7): GAGVSQSPSNKVTEKGKDVELRCDPISGHTALYWYRQSLGQGLEFLIYFQGNSAPDKSGLPSDRFSAERTGGSVSTLTIQRTQQEDSAVYLCASSLAKGGEQYFGPGTRLTVT.

This clonotype was recorded many times. V usage is TRBV5-1 and J usage is TRBJ2-5, with a tentative D call TRBD1 (5 bases). Trimming stripped 5 bases from V and 5 bases from J, with 16 bases between. The germline V gene encodes CDR1 SGHRS and CDR2 YFSETQ. The CDR3 has 14 amino acids. The CDR3 here is CASRLLWTSETQYF. CDR3 DNA: TGCGCCAGCAGGCTCCTTTGGACAAGTGAGACCCAGTACTTC.